What follows are 25 T cell receptor beta chains derived from one specimen sequenced in a study of blood T cell repertoires in COVID-19. The repertoire was sequenced with immunoSEQ multiplex PCR; TCRdb's copy has only in-frame clones and lacks some. The sample lists approximately 220,000 clones; about 88% were seen once. The sample was peripheral blood. These receptors originate from a man aged 45-60 years who had recovered from COVID-19.

This chain joins TRBV5-6 and TRBJ2-7; TRBD1 might be the D (6 bases). The germline gives CDR1 SGHDT, CDR2 YYEEEE. The CDR3 covers 12 residues. Trimming cost V 2 bases and J 6 bases, with 9 bases left between them. The CDR3 is CASSFNRVEQYF. In DNA, the CDR3 is TGTGCCAGCAGCTTCAACAGGGTCGAGCAGTACTTC.

This clone was seen once. V and J are TRBV2 and TRBJ2-1; weak D call: TRBD2 (6 bases). Per germline, CDR1 SNHLY and CDR2 FYNNEI. CDR3 size: 16 residues. Trimming took off 10 bases at V and 5 bases at J, with 24 bases between the two ends. As DNA, the CDR3 is TGTGCCACCGGTTTTACATCGTCGGGAGTAGACAATGAGCAGTTCTTC. This gives the protein CATGFTSSGVDNEQFF. Using reference TRBV2 and TRBJ2-1 for the parts outside the CDR3, the full variable domain is EPEVTQTPSHQVTQMGQEVILRCVPISNHLYFYWYRQILGQKVEFLVSFYNNEISEKSEIFDDQFSVERPDGSNFTLKIRSTKLEDSAMYFCATGFTSSGVDNEQFFGPGTRLTVL.

This chain joins TRBV2 and TRBJ2-7; 10 nucleotides align to TRBD2. Losses at the gene ends were 7 bases for V and 0 bases for J; bases not matched to a gene: 3. The CDR3 consists of 14 residues. The germline gives CDR1 SNHLY, CDR2 FYNNEI. The DNA of the CDR3 is TGTGCCAGCAAGCGGGAGGGAAGCTCCTACGAGCAGTACTTC. This translates into CASKREGSSYEQYF.

This clone is a singleton in its sample. The chain employs TRBV2 and TRBJ1-6; 11 nucleotides align to TRBD1. After removal of 3 bases from V and 10 bases from J, the junction contained 5 bases not matched to a gene. The V gene's germline CDR1 is SNHLY and CDR2 FYNNEI. The CDR3 spans 15 residues. CDR3 protein: CASSERTGGSSPLHF. In DNA, the CDR3 is TGTGCCAGCAGTGAGAGGACAGGGGGCTCATCACCCCTCCACTTT.

The rearrangement links TRBV11-3 to TRBJ1-4; TRBD1 might be the D (5 bases). V was shortened by 10 bases and J by 4 bases, with 10 bases between the two germline ends. Per germline, CDR1 SGHNT and CDR2 YENEEA. This CDR3 comprises 12 residues. CDR3 sequence (DNA): TGTGCCACCCGTGGACATAATGAAAAACTGTTTTTT. Its protein is CATRGHNEKLFF.

The V and J genes are TRBV6-6 and TRBJ2-7; 8 bases are shared with TRBD1. Germline loops: CDR1 MNHNY, CDR2 SVGAGI (reference sequence). Trimming cost V 7 bases and J 6 bases; bases outside gene matches: 8. This CDR3 comprises 13 residues. The DNA for the CDR3 is TGTGCCAGCACGTTGCAGGGGGCGTCCGAGCAGTACTTC. Translating gives CASTLQGASEQYF.

J is TRBJ2-4 and V is TRBV7-9; a weak D match, TRBD2 (7 bases). CDR1 is SEHNR and CDR2 is FQNEAQ in the germline V gene (reference sequence). The CDR3 is 17 residues long. V was pared by 3 bases and J by 0 bases, with 15 bases between. This CDR3 is CASSFSGGGGAKNIQYF. In DNA form, the CDR3 reads TGTGCCAGCAGCTTTAGTGGGGGAGGGGGAGCCAAAAACATTCAGTACTTC.

The chain carries TRBV11-1 and TRBJ2-1; 8 nucleotides line up with TRBD2. V lost 3 bases and J lost 7; bases outside the gene matches: 8. Germline CDR1 reads SGHAT; CDR2 reads FQDESV (reference sequence). The CDR3 contains 15 residues. The chain's CDR3 is CASSFSGSVWNEQFF. The CDR3, as DNA: TGTGCCAGCAGCTTCAGCGGGAGTGTGTGGAATGAGCAGTTCTTC.

V is TRBV27 and J is TRBJ2-1; TRBD2 agrees at 11 bases. The CDR3 covers 17 residues. After removal of 4 bases from V and 6 bases from J, the junction contained 11 bases not matched to a gene. Germline V gene sequence: CDR1 MNHEY, CDR2 SMNVEV (reference sequence). This CDR3 reads CASSSTELAGVPNEQFF. CDR3 nucleotide sequence: TGTGCCAGCAGTTCCACCGAACTAGCGGGAGTCCCCAATGAGCAGTTCTTC.

The rearrangement links TRBV29-1 to TRBJ2-1, with 8 bases matching TRBD2. The CDR3 contains 15 residues. V shed 4 bases, J shed 6 bases, and the junction held 11 bases outside the gene matches. The germline V gene encodes CDR1 SQVTM and CDR2 ANQGSEA. CDR3 residues: CSVGPVGRAGNEQFF. In nucleotides, the CDR3 is TGCAGCGTTGGCCCCGTCGGGAGGGCCGGCAATGAGCAGTTCTTC.

The chain has TRBV3-1 (or the pseudogene TRBV3-2) and TRBJ2-3, with 7 bases aligning to TRBD2. CDR1 LGHDT and CDR2 YNNKEL come from the germline V gene (reference sequence). With V trimmed by 0 bases and J by 3 bases, 9 bases remained unmatched. There are 17 residues in the CDR3. CDR3 bases: TGTGCCAGCAGCCAAGATCTAAGCGGGACTCGGACAGATACGCAGTATTTT. Translating gives CASSQDLSGTRTDTQYF.

J is TRBJ1-3 and V is TRBV9; 7 nucleotides match TRBD1. CDR1 is SGDLS, CDR2 YYNGEE, per germline. Losses at the gene ends were 3 bases for V and 3 bases for J; bases not matched to a gene: 6. There are 15 residues in the CDR3. In nucleotides, the CDR3 is TGTGCCAGCAGCGGAAAGACAGGGTTTGGAAACACCATATATTTT. This gives the protein CASSGKTGFGNTIYF.

This clone was seen a handful of times. The rearrangement uses TRBV11-2 and TRBJ2-7; D remains unclear. The V gene's germline CDR1 is SGHAT and CDR2 FQNNGV. The CDR3 has 11 residues. V dropped 5 bases and J dropped 4 bases, with 6 bases sitting between them. The chain's CDR3 is CASSPGYEQYF. The CDR3, as DNA: TGTGCCAGCAGCCCAGGATACGAGCAGTACTTC.

V and J are TRBV4-1 and TRBJ2-5; D not resolved. The CDR3 runs 17 residues. V was pared by 1 base and J by 5 bases, with 20 bases between. The V gene's germline CDR1 is MGHRA and CDR2 YSYEKL. The DNA for the CDR3 is TGCGCCAGCAGCCAAGGAACCTACAACACCCTCAGGGAGACCCAGTACTTC. Protein sequence: CASSQGTYNTLRETQYF.

The rearrangement links TRBV6-5 to TRBJ1-5; 10 bases align to TRBD1. Germline CDR1 MNHEY, CDR2 SVGAGI. V was pared by 6 bases and J by 4 bases, with 3 bases of the junction left unmatched. The CDR3 spans 14 residues. CDR3 sequence reads: CASRRDRGNQPQHF. The CDR3 region has the DNA TGTGCCAGCAGGAGGGACAGGGGTAATCAGCCCCAGCATTTT.

The chain is built from TRBV19 and TRBJ1-1; 9 bases map to TRBD1. The germline gives CDR1 LNHDA, CDR2 SQIVND (reference sequence). The CDR3 spans 16 residues. V was clipped by 4 bases and J by 0 bases; unmatched bases: 6. In DNA, the CDR3 is TGTGCCAGTAGTAGACGGGACAGGGCTTTGAACACTGAAGCTTTCTTT. It translates to CASSRRDRALNTEAFF.

For the CDR3, the DNA is TGTGCCTGGAGTGTAGCAGGGTTCGGGGAGCTGTTTTTT. Its protein product is CAWSVAGFGELFF. The V call is TRBV30, the J call TRBJ2-2, with D possibly TRBD1 on 5 matching bases. The V end was cut by 0 bases, the J end by 7 bases, with 9 bases between. CDR1 GTSNPN and CDR2 SVGIG come from the germline V gene (reference sequence). The CDR3 consists of 13 residues.

This clone was counted between two and nine times. The genes are TRBV9 and TRBJ2-5; TRBD2 matches at 11 bases. The germline gives CDR1 SGDLS, CDR2 YYNGEE. The CDR3 runs to 16 residues. V gave up 3 bases and J gave up 5 bases; unmatched junction bases: 9. The CDR3 DNA is TGTGCCAGCAGCGGTACTAGCGGGAGCGAGGGGGAGACCCAGTACTTC. Translating gives CASSGTSGSEGETQYF.

Written as DNA, the CDR3 is TGTGCCAGCAACTTCTATGGGCAGGGTGGTGGCTACACCTTC. Protein: CASNFYGQGGGYTF. The J gene is TRBJ1-2, the V gene TRBV5-6; perhaps TRBD1 as D (5 bases). The CDR3 runs 14 residues. CDR1 and CDR2 from the germline V gene are SGHDT and YYEEEE. V was shortened by 6 bases and J by 7 bases, with 19 bases between the two germline ends. Variable domain in full (rest from reference TRBV5-6 and TRBJ1-2): DAGVTQSPTHLIKTRGQQVTLRCSPKSGHDTVSWYQQALGQGPQFIFQYYEEEERQRGNFPDRFSGHQFPNYSSELNVNALLLGDSALYLCASNFYGQGGGYTFGSGTRLTVV.

This clone was picked up a small number of times. V gene TRBV19 combines with J gene TRBJ2-3; TRBD1 aligns across 7 bases. The V gene end was trimmed by 4 bases and the J gene end by 3 bases; junction bases not matched to a gene: 7. Germline V gives CDR1 LNHDA, CDR2 SQIVND (reference sequence). The length of the CDR3 is 15 residues. The CDR3 region is CASSTRQGVTDTQYF. CDR3 DNA: TGTGCCAGTAGTACCCGACAGGGTGTAACAGATACGCAGTATTTT.

This chain links TRBV30 with TRBJ1-6; the D gene is possibly TRBD1 (6 bases). Germline V gene sequence: CDR1 GTSNPN, CDR2 SVGIG (reference sequence). CDR3 size: 15 residues. Trimming took 4 bases from V and 3 from J, leaving 13 bases between them. The DNA of the CDR3 is TGTGCCTGGACCGAGCAGGGACACTATAATTCACCCCTCCACTTT. Amino acids: CAWTEQGHYNSPLHF.

The table lists this clone with a count of one. V gene TRBV10-3 combines with J gene TRBJ2-2; D perhaps matches TRBD2 (5 bases). Germline V lookup: CDR1 ENHRY, CDR2 SYGVKD. Trimming pared 0 bases from V and 4 bases from J, leaving 15 bases between. The CDR3 covers 17 residues. CDR3 sequence (DNA): TGTGCCATCAGTGAGTCCTCAGGAGGTTCGGGCACCGGGGAGCTGTTTTTT. This codes for CAISESSGGSGTGELFF.

This clone has more than one count but fewer than ten. J is TRBJ2-7 and V is TRBV5-1; possible D gene TRBD2, 5 bases. Germline-derived CDR1 and CDR2 are SGHRS and YFSETQ. V lost 3 bases, J lost 7 bases, and 14 bases lay in between. The CDR3 totals 13 residues. CDR3: CASSSGSLGEQYF. The CDR3 nucleotides are TGCGCCAGCAGCTCGGGGTCGCTAGGGGAGCAGTACTTC.

The chain has TRBV19 and TRBJ1-1; D gene ambiguous. This CDR3 is built from 14 residues. V lost 1 base and J 5 bases, leaving 11 bases between the germline ends. CDR1 and CDR2 (germline): LNHDA, SQIVND (reference sequence). CDR3 sequence: CASSIGDAGTEAFF. The CDR3 nucleotides are TGTGCCAGTAGTATAGGCGACGCGGGGACTGAAGCTTTCTTT. Looking up the rest from reference TRBV19 and TRBJ1-1 gives the full variable domain: DGGITQSPKYLFRKEGQNVTLSCEQNLNHDAMYWYRQDPGQGLRLIYYSQIVNDFQKGDIAEGYSVSREKKESFPLTVTSAQKNPTAFYLCASSIGDAGTEAFFGQGTRLTVV.

The CDR3 DNA reads TGTGCCAGCAGCTCAAGGACTAGCGGGAGGTCCGGGGAGCTGTTTTTT. This codes for CASSSRTSGRSGELFF. The J gene is TRBJ2-2, the V gene TRBV7-2; 14 bases align to TRBD2. Germline V gene data show CDR1 as SGHTA and CDR2 as FQGNSA. Trimming at V came to 4 bases and at J to 6 bases, leaving 4 bases not matched to a gene. The CDR3 loop spans 16 amino acids.